This T cell receptor beta chain originates from a study of post-analysis software for immune sequencing data. Study-wide points: With TRBV5-6, TRBV5-1 and TRBV20-1 included, about five TRBV segments were more frequent in patients than in controls.

Unique molecular identifiers featured in each of the TCR beta cDNA libraries. TCRdb re-analysed the PCR reads in MiXCR, keeping a single row per CDR3 protein. The repertoire includes some 260,000 distinct CDR3 sequences, 36% of them detected once, and roughly 4.8% sits in the top ten. Trimming shortened V by 5 bases and J by 5 bases, and 13 bases separated the two germline ends. Germline CDR1 is MNHEY and CDR2 is SMNVEV (reference sequence). The CDR3 runs to 14 residues. This clonotype has a count of ten or more. The antigen is not known. The gene calls are TRBV27 and TRBJ1-5, with D unresolved. Source material: blood. The origin of this receptor is a girl under 18 with multiple sclerosis. The CDR3, as DNA: TGTGCCAGCAGTCAGGTCGGTGCTTATCAGCCCCAGCATTTT. Translation: CASSQVGAYQPQHF.